Shown below are 25 T cell receptor beta chains from a single sample sequenced in a study of T cells in Graves' hyperthyroidism and ophthalmopathy. RNA transcripts gave rise to amplified TCR beta CDR3 regions. Researchers ran a first-round RT-PCR on the TCR CDR3 using the HTBI primer set. Each CDR3 protein gets one entry after TCRdb re-called the multiplex PCR reads with MiXCR. This sample has approximately 640,000 distinct CDR3 sequences, with just under 45% found just once. The source material was peripheral blood or thyroid tissue (not recorded which). The receptors come from an adult man with Graves' disease, either hyperthyroidism or ophthalmopathy (not recorded which).

This clonotype has a handful of counts. V usage is TRBV6-6 and J usage is TRBJ2-2; 7 bases match TRBD2. Germline CDR1 MNHNY, CDR2 SVGAGI (reference sequence). This CDR3 spans 15 amino acids. V lost 5 bases, J lost 5 bases, and 8 bases stayed unmatched. Written as DNA, the CDR3 is TGTGCCAGCAGTCACCCTTCCGGGGGGACCGGGGAGCTGTTTTTT. It is translated as CASSHPSGGTGELFF.

This clonotype was picked up many times. The genes are TRBV7-2 and TRBJ2-2; D is possibly TRBD1 (5 bases). Germline values: CDR1 SGHTA, CDR2 FQGNSA. The ends were cut back, 4 bases at V and 6 bases at J, with 9 bases in the middle. This CDR3 has 13 amino acids. CDR3 coding DNA: TGTGCCAGCAGCTCACAGGCGGCCGGGGAGCTGTTTTTT. This codes for CASSSQAAGELFF.

A few counts support this clonotype. The genes are TRBV5-4 and TRBJ1-5; unclear D gene. Germline loops: CDR1 SGHNT, CDR2 YYREEE (reference sequence). V was shortened by 4 bases and J by 1 base, with 12 bases between the two germline ends. This CDR3 is built from 15 residues. In DNA, the CDR3 is TGTGCCAGCAGCCTAGGAGGGCAGAGCAATCAGCCCCAGCATTTT. Its protein is CASSLGGQSNQPQHF. Full variable domain (outside the CDR3, taken from reference TRBV5-4 and TRBJ1-5): ETGVTQSPTHLIKTRGQQVTLRCSSQSGHNTVSWYQQALGQGPQFIFQYYREEENGRGNFPPRFSGLQFPNYSSELNVNALELDDSALYLCASSLGGQSNQPQHFGDGTRLSIL.

The chain is built from TRBV6-5 and TRBJ1-5; the D gene is possibly TRBD1 (5 bases). This CDR3 region has 15 residues. CDR1 is MNHEY, CDR2 SVGAGI, per germline. V shed 2 bases and J shed 1 base, with 9 bases lying between them. CDR3 nucleotide sequence: TGTGCCAGCAGTTACGTCTGGGGGAGCAATCAGCCCCAGCATTTT. Residues: CASSYVWGSNQPQHF.

This clonotype was picked up a small number of times. The CDR3 DNA is TGTGCCAGCAGCCGCGGGACAGGGGGCTTAGCAGCTTTCTTT. Amino acids: CASSRGTGGLAAFF. The chain combines TRBV7-9 with TRBJ1-1; TRBD1 agrees at 12 bases. V was clipped by 5 bases and J by 10 bases; unmatched bases: 8. The CDR3 length is 14 residues. Per the germline V gene, CDR1 is SEHNR and CDR2 is FQNEAQ (reference sequence). The full variable domain, its missing parts supplied by reference TRBV7-9 and TRBJ1-1, is DTGVSQNPRHKITKRGQNVTFRCDPISEHNRLYWYRQTLGQGPEFLTYFQNEAQLEKSRLLSDRFSAERPKGSFSTLEIQRTEQGDSAMYLCASSRGTGGLAAFFGQGTRLTVV.

This clonotype was seen a few times. The chain couples TRBV7-2 to TRBJ2-2, with D possibly being TRBD1 (6 bases). Trimming shortened V by 8 bases and J by 1 base, and 14 bases separated the two germline ends. CDR3 length equals 15 residues. Germline V gene sequence: CDR1 SGHTA, CDR2 FQGNSA. The CDR3 loop is CASGLTGVNTGELFF. In nucleotides, the CDR3 is TGTGCCAGCGGTTTGACAGGAGTGAACACCGGGGAGCTGTTTTTT. The variable domain in full, completed from reference TRBV7-2 and TRBJ2-2, reads GAGVSQSPSNKVTEKGKDVELRCDPISGHTALYWYRQSLGQGLEFLIYFQGNSAPDKSGLPSDRFSAERTGGSVSTLTIQRTQQEDSAVYLCASGLTGVNTGELFFGEGSRLTVL.

The rearrangement uses TRBV19 and TRBJ1-2; 8 positions agree with TRBD1. The CDR3 contains 16 residues. Trimming removed 5 bases from V and 0 bases from J; junction bases left unmatched: 8. Per the germline V gene, CDR1 is LNHDA and CDR2 is SQIVND (reference sequence). The CDR3 spells CASSVGQGGANYGYTF. In DNA, the CDR3 is TGTGCCAGTAGTGTCGGACAGGGTGGAGCTAACTATGGCTACACCTTC.

This chain links TRBV2 with TRBJ2-5; D possibly uses TRBD1 or TRBD2 (5 bases each). CDR1 and CDR2 from the germline V gene are SNHLY and FYNNEI. V lost 5 bases, J lost 2 bases, and 15 bases lay in between. This CDR3 has 15 residues. The CDR3 bases are TGTGCCAGCAGTCGGGGCCTGCGTGGTCAAGAGACCCAGTACTTC. Encoded protein: CASSRGLRGQETQYF. The variable domain in full, with the rest retrieved from reference TRBV2 and TRBJ2-5, is EPEVTQTPSHQVTQMGQEVILRCVPISNHLYFYWYRQILGQKVEFLVSFYNNEISEKSEIFDDQFSVERPDGSNFTLKIRSTKLEDSAMYFCASSRGLRGQETQYFGPGTRLLVL.

This clonotype was observed once. The junction and the germline gene differ at one end; a read error may be behind it. The chain employs TRBV5-1 and TRBJ2-6; a possible D gene is TRBD1 (6 bases). Per the germline V gene, CDR1 is SGHRS and CDR2 is YFSETQ. This CDR3 comprises 14 residues. DNA of the CDR3: TGTGCCAGCAGCTTCCAGACAACCTCCGGGGACAAGACTTTC. Encoded protein: CASSFQTTSGDKTF.

There are many counts of this clonotype. The genes are TRBV29-1 and TRBJ2-7; 7 bases are a match to TRBD1. Germline V gives CDR1 SQVTM, CDR2 ANQGSEA. This CDR3 is built from 14 residues. After removal of 6 bases from V and 0 bases from J, the junction contained 8 bases not matched to a gene. Here the CDR3 reads CSVSGTVDSYEQYF. The CDR3 DNA sequence: TGCAGCGTGTCCGGGACAGTCGACTCCTACGAGCAGTACTTC.

In its sample, this clonotype was seen a few times. At one end, the junction sequence differs from germline, possibly due to a read error. The rearrangement joins TRBV10-2 to TRBJ2-5; 7 bases align to TRBD2. This CDR3 contains 14 residues. Germline V lookup: CDR1 WSHSY, CDR2 SAAADI. The CDR3 loop is CASIDSGLTETRYF. In DNA form, the CDR3 reads TGTGCCAGCATCGATAGCGGGTTGACGGAGACCCGGTACTTC.

This clonotype was seen many times. CDR3 loop: CASSDGVYGVGEKLFF. CDR3 bases: TGTGCCAGCAGTGATGGGGTGTATGGAGTGGGTGAAAAACTGTTTTTT. V usage is TRBV2 and J usage is TRBJ1-4, with D unclear. CDR3 size: 16 residues. CDR1 is SNHLY, CDR2 FYNNEI, per germline. Trimming cost V 3 bases and J 7 bases, with 18 bases left between them. Complete variable domain (other parts from reference TRBV2 and TRBJ1-4): EPEVTQTPSHQVTQMGQEVILRCVPISNHLYFYWYRQILGQKVEFLVSFYNNEISEKSEIFDDQFSVERPDGSNFTLKIRSTKLEDSAMYFCASSDGVYGVGEKLFFGSGTQLSVL.

This clonotype was detected ten times or more. The V call is TRBV29-1, the J call TRBJ2-5, with TRBD2 matching over 14 bases. Germline loops: CDR1 SQVTM, CDR2 ANQGSEA. The CDR3 contains 14 residues. J lost 3 bases, V lost 4 bases, and 1 base had no gene match. CDR3 in amino acids: CSVGGLAGEETQYF. CDR3 bases: TGCAGCGTTGGGGGACTAGCGGGAGAAGAGACCCAGTACTTC. The full variable domain, with the rest looked up from reference TRBV29-1 and TRBJ2-5, is SAVISQKPSRDICQRGTSLTIQCQVDSQVTMMFWYRQQPGQSLTLIATANQGSEATYESGFVIDKFPISRPNLTFSTLTVSNMSPEDSSIYLCSVGGLAGEETQYFGPGTRLLVL.

V usage is TRBV18 and J usage is TRBJ1-1, with TRBD1 identical over 8 bases. CDR1 is KGHSH and CDR2 is LQKENI in the germline V gene. This CDR3 comprises 16 residues. The V segment lost 2 bases and the J segment 5 bases; nucleotides outside the gene matches: 10. The CDR3 coding sequence is TGTGCCAGCTCACCATTGGACAGGGTGGGTCTTACTGAAGCTTTCTTT. This encodes CASSPLDRVGLTEAFF.

This clonotype showed up just a few times. The chain couples TRBV7-2 to TRBJ1-3; the D gene is possibly TRBD1 (6 bases). V was pared by 3 bases and J by 2 bases, with 14 bases between. This CDR3 spans 16 amino acids. Germline V gene sequence: CDR1 SGHTA, CDR2 FQGNSA. The CDR3 spells CASSFGQPQTGNTIYF. Here the CDR3 DNA reads TGTGCCAGCAGCTTTGGACAGCCTCAAACTGGAAACACCATATATTTT.

The chain is built from TRBV19 and TRBJ1-2, with 12 bases fitting TRBD1. The CDR3 is 14 amino acids. The germline V gene encodes CDR1 LNHDA and CDR2 SQIVND (reference sequence). The V segment lost 8 bases and the J segment 4 bases; nucleotides outside the gene matches: 5. CDR3 sequence (DNA): TGTGCCAGTGGGACAGGGGGCGTCGGCTATGGCTACACCTTC. This codes for CASGTGGVGYGYTF.

The V and J genes are TRBV14 and TRBJ1-1; 9 bases agree with TRBD1. The CDR3 runs 12 residues. Trimming took 4 bases from V and 9 from J; bases not matched to a gene: 3. Germline loops: CDR1 SGHDN, CDR2 FVKESK. CDR3 nucleotide sequence: TGTGCCAGCAGCCGGACAGGGGTAAAAGCTTTCTTT. Its translation: CASSRTGVKAFF.

The V and J genes are TRBV5-1 and TRBJ1-1, with 8 bases lining up with TRBD1. This CDR3 region has 14 residues. The junction had 9 bases not matched to a gene; V was cut back by 4 bases and J by 7 bases. Per the germline V gene, CDR1 is SGHRS and CDR2 is YFSETQ. The CDR3: CASSDTDRAGEAFF. The CDR3 nucleotides read TGCGCCAGCAGCGATACGGACAGGGCGGGTGAAGCTTTCTTT. Drawing the rest from reference TRBV5-1 and TRBJ1-1, the complete variable domain is KAGVTQTPRYLIKTRGQQVTLSCSPISGHRSVSWYQQTPGQGLQFLFEYFSETQRNKGNFPGRFSGRQFSNSRSEMNVSTLELGDSALYLCASSDTDRAGEAFFGQGTRLTVV.

On this clonotype: A much larger clone differs by one base, so this may be a read error. V usage is TRBV5-1 and J usage is TRBJ1-5; D is uncertain. Germline assignment: CDR1 SGHRS and CDR2 YFSETQ. This CDR3 has 13 residues. CDR3 nucleotide sequence: TGCGCCGGCAGCCCCTTGGGCAATCAGCCCCAGCATTTT. Protein product: CAGSPLGNQPQHF.

The rearrangement joins TRBV20-1 to TRBJ1-2, with D possibly being TRBD1 (5 bases). The CDR3 sequence is 11 residues long. V was pared by 1 base and J by 6 bases, with 6 bases between. CDR1 DFQATT and CDR2 SNEGSKA come from the germline V gene (reference sequence). The chain's CDR3 is CSARGGNGYTF. CDR3 nucleotides: TGCAGTGCTAGAGGGGGCAATGGCTACACCTTC.

This clonotype was seen a handful of times. V gene TRBV20-1 combines with J gene TRBJ2-6, with D perhaps matching TRBD2 (5 bases). CDR3 length equals 19 residues. CDR1 is DFQATT and CDR2 is SNEGSKA in the germline V gene (reference sequence). V was cut by 0 bases and J by 0 bases, with 18 bases left in between. In nucleotides, the CDR3 is TGCAGTGCTAGAGATAATACGGGTGTAGGGAGCTCTGGGGCCAACGTCCTGACTTTC. Its translation: CSARDNTGVGSSGANVLTF.

This clonotype appeared many times. The CDR3 region has the DNA TGCAGCGTTGAGGAAGGGGATGAAAAACTGTTTTTT. As protein: CSVEEGDEKLFF. J is TRBJ1-4 and V is TRBV29-1; a possible D gene is TRBD1 (5 bases). Per the germline V gene, CDR1 is SQVTM and CDR2 is ANQGSEA. V lost 3 bases, J lost 6 bases, and 8 bases lay in between. The CDR3 has 12 residues.

This clonotype appeared many times. The rearrangement joins TRBV20-1 to TRBJ2-7; a possible D gene is TRBD2 (6 bases). V was pared by 6 bases and J by 3 bases, with 12 bases between. The CDR3 sequence is 12 residues long. CDR1 is DFQATT and CDR2 is SNEGSKA in the germline V gene (reference sequence). The CDR3 reads CSASQEGYEQYF. The DNA for the CDR3 is TGCAGTGCCAGCCAGGAGGGCTACGAGCAGTACTTC.

This clonotype was seen once. The rearrangement joins TRBV19 to TRBJ1-5, with D possibly matching TRBD1 (5 bases). The germline V gene encodes CDR1 LNHDA and CDR2 SQIVND (reference sequence). This CDR3 region has 16 residues. Trimming left V 5 bases short and J 7 bases short, with 21 bases between. The DNA for the CDR3 is TGTGCCAGTAGTCGGGTCGGCAGGGCTCTATCACAGCCCCAGCATTTT. Residues: CASSRVGRALSQPQHF.

The V and J genes are TRBV11-2 and TRBJ2-7; TRBD1 or TRBD2 may be the D gene (5 bases each). Trimming took off 1 base at V and 8 bases at J, with 6 bases between the two ends. From germline, CDR1 is SGHAT and CDR2 FQNNGV. The CDR3 length is 11 residues. DNA of the CDR3: TGTGCCAGCAGCTTAGGGGGACAGCAGTACTTC. It encodes CASSLGGQQYF.